The 14 T cell receptor beta chains below all came from one sample that was sequenced in a study of beta chain features in type 1 diabetes. The sequenced template was cDNA made from the entire isolated RNA. The assay was immunoSEQ multiplex PCR, and TCRdb's table has in-frame clones only and misses some. The sample lists 400,000 or so clones, roughly 9.8% seen once, with about 0.64% in the top ten. These receptors have no known antigen. General study findings and limits: Shortening that was moderate but significant affected the TCRB CDR3s of Type 1 diabetes patients in all four CD4+ subsets.

Sequences were obtained from central memory CD4+ T cells from blood. These TCRs come from a young man with type 1 diabetes.

The rearrangement joins TRBV5-4 to TRBJ2-7; D gene unclear. The CDR3 covers 11 residues. V lost 4 bases to trimming and J lost 6 bases, with 8 bases between them. The germline gives CDR1 SGHNT, CDR2 YYREEE (reference sequence). The CDR3, as DNA: TGTGCCAGCAGCACGCGGACCGAGCAGTACTTC. This translates into CASSTRTEQYF.

This clone has ten or more counts. This chain connects TRBV4-3 to TRBJ2-1; 9 bases fit TRBD2. The junction had 3 bases not matched to a gene; V was cut back by 0 bases and J by 6 bases. This CDR3 region has 15 residues. CDR1 is LGHNA and CDR2 is YSLEER in the germline V gene. In DNA form, the CDR3 reads TGCGCCAGCAGCCAAGAGGGACTAGCTCTCAATGAGCAGTTCTTC. It specifies CASSQEGLALNEQFF.

This clone was seen only a few times. The chain links TRBV29-1 to TRBJ1-1; perhaps TRBD1 as D (6 bases). There are 14 residues in the CDR3. V was clipped by 2 bases and J by 1 base, with 11 bases between them. Germline CDR1 is SQVTM and CDR2 is ANQGSEA. The CDR3 here is CSVELTTGNTEAFF. Written as DNA, the CDR3 is TGCAGCGTTGAACTTACGACAGGGAACACTGAAGCTTTCTTT.

This clone was detected a few times. V and J are TRBV7-2 and TRBJ2-3, with D possibly TRBD2 on 6 matching bases. CDR1 and CDR2 (germline): SGHTA, FQGNSA. V was clipped by 6 bases and J by 1 base, with 26 bases between them. There are 19 residues in the CDR3. The CDR3 nucleotides are TGTGCCAGCAGGCCTACTAGCAGACAATCGAAGTCTGGCACAGATACGCAGTATTTT. Translated: CASRPTSRQSKSGTDTQYF.

The V gene is TRBV2, the J gene TRBJ1-2, with D possibly matching TRBD1 (5 bases). This CDR3 is 17 amino acids long. V shed 5 bases and J shed 6 bases, with 25 bases lying between them. Germline V gene data show CDR1 as SNHLY and CDR2 as FYNNEI. CDR3 protein: CASSLSSSGRSPDGYTF. In DNA, the CDR3 is TGTGCCAGCAGTTTATCGTCGTCAGGGCGAAGTCCCGATGGCTACACCTTC.

This clone turned up a few times. Other DNA sequences in this specimen translate into the identical CDR3. The chain combines TRBV18 with TRBJ2-5, with unresolved D. The CDR3 is 11 amino acids. From germline, CDR1 is KGHSH and CDR2 LQKENI. V lost 3 bases, J lost 7 bases, and 6 bases lay in between. The CDR3 DNA reads as TGTGCCAGCTCACCGTCTGGGACCCAGTACTTC. Protein sequence: CASSPSGTQYF.

The chain combines TRBV6-1 with TRBJ1-2; possibly TRBD1 for D (6 bases). Germline V lookup: CDR1 MNHNS, CDR2 SASEGT. Trimming cost V 7 bases and J 8 bases, with 17 bases left between them. The CDR3 length is 13 residues. CDR3 DNA sequence: TGTGCCAGCAAATTGGCGTCAGGGGACGGCTACACCTTC. Translated: CASKLASGDGYTF.

The V call is TRBV5-1, the J call TRBJ2-2; possibly TRBD1 for D (6 bases). In germline, CDR1 is SGHRS, CDR2 YFSETQ. V lost 0 bases and J 4 bases, leaving 10 bases between the germline ends. This CDR3 spans 15 amino acids. CDR3 sequence reads: CASSLESGATGELFF. The CDR3 DNA follows: TGCGCCAGCAGCTTGGAGTCAGGGGCCACCGGGGAGCTGTTTTTT.

This clone has only a few counts. The V and J genes are TRBV5-6 and TRBJ2-1; a weak D match, TRBD1 (5 bases). The CDR3 covers 15 residues. Per the germline V gene, CDR1 is SGHDT and CDR2 is YYEEEE. Between the trimmed V and J ends, which lost 4 bases and 2 bases, there was a span of 13 bases. The CDR3 DNA follows: TGTGCCAGCAGCCCAGGACACGGCCCCTACAATGAGCAGTTCTTC. It codes for CASSPGHGPYNEQFF.

V usage is TRBV5-1 and J usage is TRBJ2-5; 10 bases are shared with TRBD1. The CDR3 contains 15 residues. The V gene's germline CDR1 is SGHRS and CDR2 YFSETQ. The V segment lost 6 bases and the J segment 3 bases; nucleotides outside the gene matches: 8. The CDR3 sequence is CASNRWDRGEETQYF. The CDR3 bases are TGCGCCAGCAACCGCTGGGACAGGGGAGAAGAGACCCAGTACTTC.

This chain connects TRBV27 to TRBJ2-2; 10 bases line up with TRBD1. Trimming at V came to 5 bases and at J to 5 bases, leaving 5 bases not matched to a gene. The CDR3 consists of 15 residues. Germline lookup yields CDR1 MNHEY and CDR2 SMNVEV (reference sequence). The DNA of the CDR3 is TGTGCCAGCAGTCCCGGACAGGGGGGGACCGGGGAGCTGTTTTTT. It translates to CASSPGQGGTGELFF.

This clone was found a few times. The chain links TRBV5-1 to TRBJ1-4; D is undetermined. Trimming removed 0 bases from V and 0 bases from J, with 6 bases in between. There are 15 residues in the CDR3. Looked up from germline, CDR1 is SGHRS and CDR2 is YFSETQ. The CDR3 nucleotides are TGCGCCAGCAGCTTGGGGTTCTCAACTAATGAAAAACTGTTTTTT. This encodes CASSLGFSTNEKLFF.

DNA for the CDR3: TGTGCCAGTAGTATGTACCGGGACAGCCCCTACGAGCAGTACTTC. As protein: CASSMYRDSPYEQYF. The V gene is TRBV19, the J gene TRBJ2-7, with 7 bases aligning to TRBD1. This CDR3 has 15 residues. V dropped 3 bases and J dropped 2; count of bases not matched to a gene: 7. Germline CDR1 is LNHDA and CDR2 is SQIVND (reference sequence).

This clone was seen more than once but under ten times. J is TRBJ2-1 and V is TRBV7-8; TRBD2 matches 8 bases. The CDR3 is 15 amino acids. J lost 6 bases, V lost 8 bases, and 12 bases had no gene match. Per germline, CDR1 SGHVS and CDR2 FQNEAQ. This CDR3 reads CASRPGTGGLNEQFF. CDR3 coding DNA: TGTGCCAGCCGTCCGGGAACGGGAGGGCTCAATGAGCAGTTCTTC.